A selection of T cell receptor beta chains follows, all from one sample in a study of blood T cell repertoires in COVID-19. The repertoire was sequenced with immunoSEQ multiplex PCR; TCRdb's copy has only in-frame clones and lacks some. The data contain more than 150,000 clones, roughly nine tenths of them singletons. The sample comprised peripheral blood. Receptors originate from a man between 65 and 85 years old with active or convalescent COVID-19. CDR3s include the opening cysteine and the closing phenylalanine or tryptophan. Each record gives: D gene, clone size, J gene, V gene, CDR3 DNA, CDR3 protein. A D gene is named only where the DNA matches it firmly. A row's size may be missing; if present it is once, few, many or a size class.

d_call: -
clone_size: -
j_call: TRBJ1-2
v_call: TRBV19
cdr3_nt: TGTGCCAGTAGTATTTTGGGCATCTATGGCTACACCTTC
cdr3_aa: CASSILGIYGYTF

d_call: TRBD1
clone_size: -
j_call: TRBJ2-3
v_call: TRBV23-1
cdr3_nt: TGCGCCAGCAGTCAAATTCGGACAGGGGAGGCCACAGATACGCAGTATTTT
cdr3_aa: CASSQIRTGEATDTQYF

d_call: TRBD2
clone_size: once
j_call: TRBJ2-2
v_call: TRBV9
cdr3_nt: TGTGCCAGCAGCGTAGGTACGGGGGGACCCACCGGGGAGCTGTTTTTT
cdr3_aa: CASSVGTGGPTGELFF

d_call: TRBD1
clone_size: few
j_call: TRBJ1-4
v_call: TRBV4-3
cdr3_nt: TGCGCCAGCAGCCAAGAGGGACAGGGTGGAAAACTGTTTTTT
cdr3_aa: CASSQEGQGGKLFF

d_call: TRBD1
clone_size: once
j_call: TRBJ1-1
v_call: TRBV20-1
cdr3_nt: TGCAGTGCTAGTTCTGGACAGGGGGCGGGAACCACTGAAGCTTTCTTT
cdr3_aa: CSASSGQGAGTTEAFF

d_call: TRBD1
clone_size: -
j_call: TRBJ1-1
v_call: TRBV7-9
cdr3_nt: TGTGCCAGCAGCTCAGGGACAGCGAACACTGAAGCTTTCTTT
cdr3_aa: CASSSGTANTEAFF

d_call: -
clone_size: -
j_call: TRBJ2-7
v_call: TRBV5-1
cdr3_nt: TGCGCCAGCAGCTTGAGCGCAGGGGCGGTCGAGCAGTACTTC
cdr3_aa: CASSLSAGAVEQYF

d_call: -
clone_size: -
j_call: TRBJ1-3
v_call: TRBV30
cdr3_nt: TGTGCCTGGAGTGAGCAGGGGACCTACTCTGGAAACACCATATATTTT
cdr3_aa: CAWSEQGTYSGNTIYF

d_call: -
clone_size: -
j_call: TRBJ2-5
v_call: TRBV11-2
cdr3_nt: TGTGCCAGCAGCTTAGGGGGGACTGGGCTGTCAGAGACCCAGTACTTC
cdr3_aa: CASSLGGTGLSETQYF

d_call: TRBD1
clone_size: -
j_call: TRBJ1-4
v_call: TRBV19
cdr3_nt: TGTGCCAGTAGTATAATGGCAGGGGGCCGAGAAAAACTGTTTTTT
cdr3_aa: CASSIMAGGREKLFF

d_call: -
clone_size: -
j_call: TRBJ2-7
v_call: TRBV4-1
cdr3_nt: TGCGCCAGCAGCCAAGACAGGGGTTCCGAGCAGTACTTC
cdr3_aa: CASSQDRGSEQYF

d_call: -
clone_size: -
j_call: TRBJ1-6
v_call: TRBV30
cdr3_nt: TGTGCCTCAGTTGACAGGTTGAATTCACCCCTCCACTTT
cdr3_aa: CASVDRLNSPLHF

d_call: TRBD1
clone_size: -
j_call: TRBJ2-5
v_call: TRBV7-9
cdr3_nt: TGTGCCAGCAGCCTCTTTAGGGGGACAGGGCCAGTTAACTTC
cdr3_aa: CASSLFRGTGPVNF

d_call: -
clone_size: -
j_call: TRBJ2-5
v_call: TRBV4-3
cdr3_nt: TGCGCCAGCAGCACCCGGGCCTTTACCCCCTCTCGGAGGCAAGAGACCCAGTACTTC
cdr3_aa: CASSTRAFTPSRRQETQYF

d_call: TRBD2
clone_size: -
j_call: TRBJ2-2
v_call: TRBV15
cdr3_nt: TGTGCCACCAGCGAGGGACTAGTCGGCATCACCGGGGAGCTGTTTTTT
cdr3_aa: CATSEGLVGITGELFF

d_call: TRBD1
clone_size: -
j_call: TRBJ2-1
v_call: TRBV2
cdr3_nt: TGTGCCAGCAGAAACAGGGGGCTTTACAATGAGCAGTTCTTC
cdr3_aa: CASRNRGLYNEQFF

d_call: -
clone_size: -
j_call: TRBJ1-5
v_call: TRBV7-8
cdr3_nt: TGTGCCAGCAGCCCTCCGAGACAGCCCCAGCATTTT
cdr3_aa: CASSPPRQPQHF

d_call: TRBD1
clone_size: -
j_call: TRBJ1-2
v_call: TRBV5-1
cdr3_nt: TGCGCCAGCAGCTTAGGACAGGACAGAGATGGCTACACCTTC
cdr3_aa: CASSLGQDRDGYTF

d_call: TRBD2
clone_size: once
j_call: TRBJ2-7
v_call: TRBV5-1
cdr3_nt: TGCGCCAGCATGGCCGCGGGAGGCCCCCCCAACTCCTACGAGCAGTACTTC
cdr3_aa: CASMAAGGPPNSYEQYF

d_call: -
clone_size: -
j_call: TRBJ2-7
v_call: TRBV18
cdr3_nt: TGTGCCAGCTCACCGCAGAACACAGGGAGTCTCAGCTACGAGCAGTACTTC
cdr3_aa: CASSPQNTGSLSYEQYF

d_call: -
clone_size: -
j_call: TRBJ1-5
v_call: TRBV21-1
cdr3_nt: TGTGCCAGCAGCAAAGAAGGGAGCAGAGCACCGAACAATCAGCCCCAGCATTTT
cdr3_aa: CASSKEGSRAPNNQPQHF

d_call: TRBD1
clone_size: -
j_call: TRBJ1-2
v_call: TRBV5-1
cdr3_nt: TGCGCCAGCAGCTCGGGACAGGGGGCCGCGAACTATGGCTACACCTTC
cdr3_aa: CASSSGQGAANYGYTF

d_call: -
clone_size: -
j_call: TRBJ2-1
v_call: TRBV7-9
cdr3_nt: TGTGCCAGCAGCCCCTCCAACCCGAGGCGGCAGTTCTTC
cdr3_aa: CASSPSNPRRQFF

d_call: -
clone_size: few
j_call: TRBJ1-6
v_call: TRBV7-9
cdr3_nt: TGTGCCAGCAGCCGGGGCTCCTATAATTCACCCCTCCACTTT
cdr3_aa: CASSRGSYNSPLHF

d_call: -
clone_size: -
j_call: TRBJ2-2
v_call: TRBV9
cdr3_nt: TGTGCCAGCAGCGTAATGGGGGAGACAGGCACCGGGGAGCTGTTTTTT
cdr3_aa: CASSVMGETGTGELFF

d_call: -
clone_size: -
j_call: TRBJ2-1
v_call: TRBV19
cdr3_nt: TGTGCCAGTAGTATGGCACAGCACTCCTACAATGAGCAGTTCTTC
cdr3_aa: CASSMAQHSYNEQFF

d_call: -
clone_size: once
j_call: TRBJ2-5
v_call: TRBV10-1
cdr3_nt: TGCGCCAGCAGTTCAGGTGTAAGAGACACCCAGTACTTC
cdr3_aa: CASSSGVRDTQYF

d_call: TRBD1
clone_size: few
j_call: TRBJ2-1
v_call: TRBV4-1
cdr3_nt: TGCGCCAGCAGCCAGCGGGGACAGGGGGACAATGAGCAGTTCTTC
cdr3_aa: CASSQRGQGDNEQFF

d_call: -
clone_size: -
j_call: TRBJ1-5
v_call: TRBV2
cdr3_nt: TGTGCCAGCAACTTACAGGTAAATCAGCCCCAGCATTTT
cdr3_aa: CASNLQVNQPQHF

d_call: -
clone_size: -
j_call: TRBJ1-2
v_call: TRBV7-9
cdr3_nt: TGTGCCAGCAGCTTCCGGGACAAGGACGGCTACACCTTC
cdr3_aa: CASSFRDKDGYTF

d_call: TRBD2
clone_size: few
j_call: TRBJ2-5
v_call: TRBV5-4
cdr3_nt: TGTGCCAGCAGCTTGGGGGTCCTAGCGGGAGGTGGGGTCGAGACCCAGTACTTC
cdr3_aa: CASSLGVLAGGGVETQYF

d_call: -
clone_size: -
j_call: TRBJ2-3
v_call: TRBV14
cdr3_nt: TGTGCCAGCAGCCGCAAGAACTCAGATACGCAGTATTTT
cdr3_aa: CASSRKNSDTQYF

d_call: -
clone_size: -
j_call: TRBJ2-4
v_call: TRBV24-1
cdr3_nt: TGTGCCACCAGTGATGGGCCAGATGTAGCCAAAAACATTCAGTACTTC
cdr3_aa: CATSDGPDVAKNIQYF

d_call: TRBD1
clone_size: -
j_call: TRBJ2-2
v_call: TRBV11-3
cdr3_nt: TGTGCCAGCAGCTCTGTGAGCGGGACAGGGACCCCTACGAACACCGGGGAGCTGTTTTTT
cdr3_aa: CASSSVSGTGTPTNTGELFF

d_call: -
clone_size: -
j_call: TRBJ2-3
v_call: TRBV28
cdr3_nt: TGTGCCAGCAGCACTACAACAGATACGCAGTATTTT
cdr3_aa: CASSTTTDTQYF

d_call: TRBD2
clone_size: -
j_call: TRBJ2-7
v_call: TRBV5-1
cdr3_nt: TGCGCCAGCAGCCAGGACGGGGGGGTCTACGAGCAGTACTTC
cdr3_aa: CASSQDGGVYEQYF

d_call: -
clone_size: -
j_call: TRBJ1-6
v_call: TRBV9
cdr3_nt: TGTGCCAGCAGCGTACTAGACAGGTTTGGTTCACCCCTCCACTTT
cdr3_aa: CASSVLDRFGSPLHF